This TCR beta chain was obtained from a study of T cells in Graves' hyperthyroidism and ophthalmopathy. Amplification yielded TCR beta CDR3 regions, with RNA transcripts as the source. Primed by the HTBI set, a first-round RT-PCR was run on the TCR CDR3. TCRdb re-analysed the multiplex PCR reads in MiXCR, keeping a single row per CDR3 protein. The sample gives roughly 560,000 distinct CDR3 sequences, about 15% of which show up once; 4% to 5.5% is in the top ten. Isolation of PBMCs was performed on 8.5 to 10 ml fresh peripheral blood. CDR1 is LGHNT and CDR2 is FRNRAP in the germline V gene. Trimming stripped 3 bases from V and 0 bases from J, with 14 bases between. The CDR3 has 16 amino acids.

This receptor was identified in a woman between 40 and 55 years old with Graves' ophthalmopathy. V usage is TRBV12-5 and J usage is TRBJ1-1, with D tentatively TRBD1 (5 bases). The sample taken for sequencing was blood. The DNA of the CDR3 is TGTGCTAGTGGTTTCTGGCAGGGCGGAGTGAACACTGAAGCTTTCTTT. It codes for CASGFWQGGVNTEAFF.